This TCR beta chain was documented in a study of patients and donors after allogeneic stem cell transplantation. Looked up from germline, CDR1 is KGHSH and CDR2 is LQKENI. The CDR3 spans 14 residues. V was pared by 4 bases and J by 3 bases, with 13 bases between. A few counts support this clonotype. TCRdb independently ran MiXCR on the RT-PCR reads; one entry per CDR3 protein. The profile shows over 400,000 distinct CDR3 sequences, approximately 16% of them singletons. The source material was blood, either unsorted or a sorted T cell fraction (not recorded which). The chain joins TRBV18 to TRBJ2-7; D gene unclear. The clonotype was recovered from a human donor who was either an allogeneic HSCT recipient or a stem cell or donor lymphocyte infusion donor (not recorded which). It is not recorded whose cells these are; they may come from a transplant donor. DNA of the CDR3: TGTGCCAGCTCACTTATGGCGCAGGTCTACGAGCAGTACTTC. Translating gives CASSLMAQVYEQYF.